This T cell receptor (beta chain) emerged from a study of T cell responses to AZD1222 COVID-19 vaccine. Study-wide results and limits: Clonal diversity was possibly underestimated, and white British individuals and females predominated among donors. When two AZD1222 doses had been given, Spike-specific TCR breadth and depth rose. Researchers took repertoire samples only after the peak T cell response had come.

CDR1 and CDR2 (germline): MNHEY, SVGAGI. The CDR3 extends over 13 amino acids. The V end was cut by 6 bases, the J end by 5 bases, with 14 bases between. The sample holds a few counts of this clone. Its matching antigen is unknown. TCRdb's copy holds only in-frame clones and misses some; the assay was immunoSEQ multiplex PCR. Of some 70,000 clones listed, about 80% were seen once; the top ten hold over 13%. The chain links TRBV6-5 to TRBJ2-7; D unresolved. This receptor was obtained from an adult who received the AZD1222 COVID-19 vaccine. Specimen: peripheral blood, collected 28 days after the second AZD1222 dose. The CDR3 nucleotides are TGTGCCAGCAGGAGACCAGCCACCCACGAGCAGTACTTC. Translated, it gives CASRRPATHEQYF.